The rows below give T cell receptor beta chains drawn from one sample of a study of OX40 agonist ivuxolimab in advanced cancers. Generated by immunoSEQ multiplex PCR, the TCRdb table keeps only in-frame clones and is missing some. The table has tens of thousands of clones, about 85% seen once. The specimen was CD4+ or CD8+ T cells sorted from blood, collected in a trial of the OX40 agonist ivuxolimab. The source is an adult with an advanced solid tumor such as melanoma, head and neck, liver or kidney cancer. The CDR3 runs from the conserved cysteine through the conserved F or W. Fields, in order: D gene, clone size, J gene, V gene, CDR3 protein, CDR3 DNA. The D gene is left open where the match is weak. The size of a clone is reported for some rows only, either as once, few or many, or as a class for expanded clones.

NA | NA | TRBJ2-3 | TRBV5-4 | CASSFSGFPDTQYF | TGTGCCAGCAGCTTTTCGGGGTTCCCAGATACGCAGTATTTT
TRBD2 | NA | TRBJ2-5 | TRBV7-2 | CASSLGTSGRGFGETQYF | TGTGCCAGCAGCCTCGGGACTAGCGGGAGAGGATTCGGAGAGACCCAGTACTTC
NA | NA | TRBJ2-6 | TRBV5-5 | CASSHRPFGGVSGANVLTF | TGTGCCAGCAGCCATCGACCCTTTGGGGGTGTCTCTGGGGCCAACGTCCTGACTTTC
NA | once | TRBJ1-4 | TRBV10-3 | CAISGLPNEKLFF | TGTGCCATTTCAGGTCTACCTAATGAAAAACTGTTTTTT
NA | NA | TRBJ2-2 | TRBV6-6 | CASSYVTPNTGELFF | TGTGCCAGCAGTTACGTTACCCCGAACACCGGGGAGCTGTTTTTT
TRBD1 | NA | TRBJ1-6 | TRBV6-1 | CASSPTGVKSPLHF | TGTGCCAGCAGTCCGACAGGGGTTAAGTCACCCCTCCACTTT
NA | NA | TRBJ2-5 | TRBV19 | CASSIVVGGPQETQYF | TGTGCCAGTAGTATAGTTGTCGGGGGCCCCCAAGAGACCCAGTACTTC
TRBD1 | NA | TRBJ1-1 | TRBV5-1 | CASSLRQGGTEAFF | TGCGCCAGCAGCTTGAGACAGGGTGGCACTGAAGCTTTCTTT
NA | NA | TRBJ1-1 | TRBV10-1 | CASRSQANTEAFF | TGCGCCAGCAGGTCACAGGCGAACACTGAAGCTTTCTTT
NA | NA | TRBJ1-4 | TRBV9 | CASSVRGAANEKLFF | TGTGCCAGCAGCGTAAGGGGGGCTGCTAATGAAAAACTGTTTTTT
TRBD2 | NA | TRBJ2-1 | TRBV5-4 | CASSYSGAIYNEQFF | TGTGCCAGCAGCTATAGCGGGGCTATCTACAATGAGCAGTTCTTC
NA | NA | TRBJ2-7 | TRBV13 | CASRDPGANLEQYF | TGTGCCAGCAGGGACCCGGGCGCAAACCTCGAGCAGTACTTC
NA | once | TRBJ1-1 | TRBV16 | CASSPDTRRTEAFF | TGTGCCAGCAGCCCCGACACCAGGAGAACTGAAGCTTTCTTT
NA | NA | TRBJ1-6 | TRBV5-6 | CASSLTGINSPLHF | TGTGCCAGCAGCTTGACAGGGATCAATTCACCCCTCCACTTT
NA | NA | TRBJ1-4 | TRBV5-6 | CASSPLQGIREKLFF | TGTGCCAGCAGCCCCCTCCAGGGTATTAGGGAAAAACTGTTTTTT
NA | NA | TRBJ1-2 | TRBV4-1 | CASSQDPSSGTGGYTF | TGCGCCAGCAGCCAAGATCCCTCCTCAGGGACGGGTGGCTACACCTTC
NA | NA | TRBJ1-6 | TRBV5-4 | CASAQAVNSPLHF | TGTGCCAGCGCTCAGGCGGTTAATTCACCCCTCCACTTT
NA | NA | TRBJ2-5 | TRBV9 | CASSVLGWQGETQYF | TGTGCCAGCAGCGTATTGGGGTGGCAGGGAGAGACCCAGTACTTC
NA | NA | TRBJ2-1 | TRBV19 | CASSKRGVGYNEQFF | TGTGCCAGTAGTAAACGGGGTGTGGGCTACAATGAGCAGTTCTTC
TRBD1 | NA | TRBJ1-2 | TRBV19 | CASSMGDREYAGYTF | TGTGCCAGTAGTATGGGGGACAGGGAGTATGCTGGCTACACCTTC
NA | once | TRBJ1-6 | TRBV11-3 | CASSLGPNSPLHF | TGTGCCAGCAGCTTGGGTCCCAATTCACCCCTCCACTTT
NA | NA | TRBJ2-7 | TRBV6-1 | CASSESGRDYEQYF | TGTGCCAGCAGTGAGTCGGGAAGGGACTACGAGCAGTACTTC
NA | NA | TRBJ2-5 | TRBV5-1 | CASRLGTLDQETQYF | TGCGCCAGCAGACTAGGGACACTGGATCAAGAGACCCAGTACTTC
TRBD1 | NA | TRBJ2-5 | TRBV6-1 | CASEGQAFLETQYF | TGTGCCAGCGAGGGACAGGCATTTTTGGAGACCCAGTACTTC
TRBD1 | NA | TRBJ1-6 | TRBV5-4 | CASSLEGQGFAPLHF | TGTGCCAGCAGCTTGGAGGGACAGGGTTTTGCACCCCTCCACTTT
NA | NA | TRBJ1-3 | TRBV10-3 | CAISESGGTGNTIYF | TGTGCCATCAGTGAGTCGGGGGGAACGGGAAACACCATATATTTT
NA | NA | TRBJ2-1 | TRBV30 | CAWSLRVSGYNEQFF | TGTGCCTGGTCGTTGAGGGTATCTGGATACAATGAGCAGTTCTTC
NA | NA | TRBJ2-2 | TRBV7-9 | CASSLNRNTGELFF | TGTGCCAGCAGCTTAAACAGAAACACCGGGGAGCTGTTTTTT
TRBD1 | once | TRBJ1-4 | TRBV5-8 | CASSGLRTGMGKLFF | TGTGCCAGCAGCGGCTTGAGGACAGGGATGGGAAAACTGTTTTTT
NA | NA | TRBJ2-2 | TRBV6-1 | CASKRLVSNTGELFF | TGTGCCAGCAAACGGCTAGTAAGCAACACCGGGGAGCTGTTTTTT
TRBD1 | once | TRBJ1-4 | TRBV5-1 | CASSSLTGGDEKLFF | TGCGCCAGCAGCTCCCTGACAGGGGGGGACGAAAAACTGTTTTTT
NA | NA | TRBJ2-1 | TRBV5-4 | CASSLGAHNEQFF | TGTGCCAGCAGCTTGGGCGCGCACAATGAGCAGTTCTTC
NA | NA | TRBJ1-3 | TRBV5-1 | CASSSDGGSSGNTIYF | TGCGCCAGCAGCTCGGACGGAGGCTCCTCTGGAAACACCATATATTTT
NA | NA | TRBJ1-2 | TRBV30 | CAWSRQRDDGYTF | TGTGCCTGGAGTCGACAGAGAGATGATGGCTACACCTTC
NA | NA | TRBJ2-2 | TRBV6-5 | CASSRFETNTGELFF | TGTGCCAGCAGCCGGTTTGAGACGAACACCGGGGAGCTGTTTTTT
NA | few | TRBJ1-3 | TRBV15 | CATSRDLLRAGSGNTIYF | TGTGCCACCAGCAGAGATCTGTTGAGGGCGGGTTCTGGAAACACCATATATTTT
NA | NA | TRBJ2-3 | TRBV10-1 | CASSPRGTDTQYF | TGCGCCAGCAGTCCGAGGGGGACAGATACGCAGTATTTT
NA | NA | TRBJ2-6 | TRBV7-9 | CASSFGSSGANVLTF | TGTGCCAGCAGCTTTGGGAGCTCTGGGGCCAACGTCCTGACTTTC
NA | NA | TRBJ2-1 | TRBV5-1 | CASSLDRNNEQFF | TGCGCCAGCAGCTTGGACAGGAACAATGAGCAGTTCTTC
TRBD1 | NA | TRBJ1-1 | TRBV7-3 | CASSPADRTGLAFF | TGTGCCAGCAGCCCCGCAGATAGGACAGGTCTAGCTTTCTTT
TRBD2 | NA | TRBJ2-2 | TRBV9 | CASSLYSGTSGAGELFF | TGTGCCAGCAGCCTTTACTCCGGGACTAGCGGGGCCGGGGAGCTGTTTTTT
NA | NA | TRBJ2-5 | TRBV10-1 | CASSESGADGETQYF | TGCGCCAGCAGTGAGTCGGGGGCTGATGGGGAGACCCAGTACTTC
NA | NA | TRBJ2-1 | TRBV2 | CASSERSGIYNEQFF | TGTGCCAGCAGTGAAAGGAGCGGCATCTACAATGAGCAGTTCTTC
NA | once | TRBJ2-5 | TRBV7-9 | CASSPKGGGSETQYF | TGTGCCAGCAGCCCGAAGGGAGGAGGATCAGAGACCCAGTACTTC
TRBD2 | NA | TRBJ2-2 | TRBV5-4 | CASSIGTSLTGELFF | TGTGCCAGCAGCATAGGGACTAGTCTCACCGGGGAGCTGTTTTTT
NA | NA | TRBJ2-7 | TRBV6-5 | CASSYGGLPYEQYF | TGTGCCAGCAGTTACGGGGGACTTCCCTACGAGCAGTACTTC
NA | NA | TRBJ2-3 | TRBV11-2 | CASSPTKGGTDTQYF | TGTGCCAGCAGCCCCACTAAAGGCGGCACAGATACGCAGTATTTT
TRBD1 | NA | TRBJ2-7 | TRBV27 | CASSVDRGYEQYF | TGTGCCAGCAGCGTCGACAGGGGCTACGAGCAGTACTTC
NA | NA | TRBJ2-1 | TRBV9 | CASSAGLHQSSYNEQFF | TGTGCCAGCAGCGCGGGACTTCACCAAAGCTCCTACAATGAGCAGTTCTTC
NA | once | TRBJ2-7 | TRBV11-2 | CASSPPGPIYEQYF | TGTGCCAGCAGCCCTCCGGGTCCGATCTACGAGCAGTACTTC
NA | NA | TRBJ1-5 | TRBV6-6 | CASSTGFGNQPQHF | TGTGCCAGCAGCACAGGGTTTGGCAATCAGCCCCAGCATTTT
NA | NA | TRBJ1-1 | TRBV11-2 | CASSLAGLYTEAFF | TGTGCCAGCAGCTTAGCAGGGTTGTACACTGAAGCTTTCTTT
NA | NA | TRBJ2-7 | TRBV5-4 | CASSLAREGYEQYF | TGTGCCAGCAGCTTAGCCAGGGAAGGCTACGAGCAGTACTTC
NA | NA | TRBJ1-5 | TRBV2 | CASSPEILKPQHF | TGTGCCAGCAGTCCCGAGATCTTGAAGCCCCAGCATTTT
NA | NA | TRBJ1-2 | TRBV30 | CAWSVGRGSTF | NA
TRBD2 | NA | TRBJ2-3 | TRBV5-1 | CASSSGLAGGRFTDTQYF | TGCGCCAGCAGCTCGGGACTAGCGGGAGGTCGATTCACAGATACGCAGTATTTT
NA | once | TRBJ2-1 | TRBV5-1 | CASSLVGYVPDEQFF | TGCGCCAGCAGCTTGGTGGGGTACGTCCCAGATGAGCAGTTCTTC
NA | NA | TRBJ1-3 | TRBV10-2 | CASSWAGDINTIYF | TGCGCCAGCAGTTGGGCAGGGGACATAAACACCATATATTTT
NA | NA | TRBJ2-2 | TRBV4-3 | CASSQGGDTGELFF | TGCGCCAGCAGCCAAGGGGGAGACACCGGGGAGCTGTTTTTT